These T cell receptor beta chains were read from a single sample in a study of blood T cell repertoires in COVID-19. The method was immunoSEQ multiplex PCR; TCRdb's version includes in-frame clones alone and lacks a portion of them. The data contain some 90,000 clones, 89% of them singletons. Sequenced: peripheral blood. Every receptor here comes from a man aged 50 to 59 with acute or convalescent COVID-19. Each CDR3 is given with its conserved first and last residue.

cdr3_length | v_call | cdr3_aa
17 | TRBV7-2 | CASETSGGRSSYNEQFF
13 | TRBV4-3 | CASSQGRNEKLFF
15 | TRBV28 | CATEPGLAAYNEQFF
9 | TRBV10-1 | CASSGSGTF
15 | TRBV4-3 | CASSPAYRSNQPQHF
16 | TRBV6-4 | CASSDGSGSGPGEQFF
16 | TRBV7-3 | CASSDYIQGSTGELFF
24 | TRBV27 | CASSLFLNSEYARLAGEGTDTQYF
16 | TRBV7-2 | CASSLAGGANTGELFF
15 | TRBV9 | CASSNPTGEGTEAFF
16 | TRBV11-2 | CASSPYLAGETDTQYF
16 | TRBV5-1 | CASSPTGLGSQETQYF
17 | TRBV27 | CASSLKAGGPRTGELFF
15 | TRBV5-1 | CASSLEVQESSPLHF
17 | TRBV6-1 | CASSEDKRTVYNSPLHF
16 | TRBV7-8 | CASSWRAEPMNTEAFF
12 | TRBV5-1 | CASSLAGEEQYF
15 | TRBV4-1 | CASSQAGDIGETQYF
11 | TRBV20-1 | CSATLGPSKYF
14 | TRBV5-1 | CASSLETAYNEQFF
15 | TRBV3-1/TRBV3-2 | CASSQDLFSGNTIYF
14 | TRBV24-1 | CATSDSRVNTEAFF
15 | TRBV6-6 | CASNPGQYTTNTIYF
17 | TRBV4-2 | CASSQGTGESKDYGYTF
14 | TRBV24-1 | CATSDWRDRNGYTF
15 | TRBV4-3 | CASSQGQDSGNTIYF
15 | TRBV9 | CASSVEDRSGNTIYF
14 | TRBV28 | CANSLAGVGRPQHF
13 | TRBV2 | CASKRDTQETQYF
15 | TRBV9 | CASSNREDRGNEQFF
13 | TRBV5-8 | CASSGWGDEKLFF
13 | TRBV9 | CASSAEGMETQYF
13 | TRBV19 | CASSIDREFGYTF
14 | TRBV9 | CASSFTGESSPLHF
13 | TRBV11-2 | CASSFGTGEELFF
13 | TRBV5-1 | CATGQGPNEKLFF
14 | TRBV6-5 | CASSPYQGTVRRIF
14 | TRBV6-2/TRBV6-3 | CASSRQGMNTEAFF
13 | TRBV10-3 | CATGPGILRPQHF
15 | TRBV3-1/TRBV3-2 | CASSPLAGGTDTQYF
15 | TRBV5-8 | CASSLAATGDTEAFF
12 | TRBV7-6 | CASSLVGSEQYF
13 | TRBV28 | CASSKNTGERAFF
15 | TRBV5-8 | CASSLYKGNSDTQYF
13 | TRBV6-2/TRBV6-3 | CASSWTAYNEQFF
15 | TRBV7-2 | CASSLAREAGEKLFF
15 | TRBV7-2 | CASSPPRLAGTEQYF
19 | TRBV5-1 | CASSTGTSGSYRSTDTQYF
15 | TRBV27 | CASSLSSGVGEKLFF
14 | TRBV28 | CASLPEQGWSPLHF
15 | TRBV28 | CASSPPTGLNEKLFF
16 | TRBV5-1 | CARGTGAGGIYNEQFF
16 | TRBV9 | CASSAIELAGANVLTF
15 | TRBV3-1/TRBV3-2 | CASSQDAGRGNTIYF
16 | TRBV27 | CASSLFQATSHYGYTF
16 | TRBV7-2 | CASSPDNRGRAGELFF
15 | TRBV3-1/TRBV3-2 | CASSQEIAGASEQYF